This T cell receptor beta chain was documented in a study of regulatory T cells in long-lasting Graves disease. Study overall: Graves' patients diagnosed newly had used antithyroid drugs under 3 months.

As to time point: newly diagnosed GD, antithyroid drugs for less than 3 months. RNA from PBMCs was the source of the TCR library. This CDR3 comprises 16 residues. Germline CDR1 and CDR2: WSHSY and SAAADI. The V gene end was trimmed by 0 bases and the J gene end by 4 bases; junction bases not matched to a gene: 6. Study-wide findings and caveats: Segments TRBV28, TRBJ1-2 and TRBJ2-5 showed preferential usage in persistent disease.

This clonotype was counted many times. No antigen is known for it. iRepertoire HTBI primers and Arm-PCR of CDR3 regions built TCR beta libraries. TCRdb re-analysed the multiplex PCR reads in MiXCR, keeping a single row per CDR3 protein. Here the sample spans approximately 540,000 distinct CDR3 sequences, more than 10% being singletons. A further study also used this sample, focusing on T cells in Graves' hyperthyroidism and ophthalmopathy. That source reports: During a first-round RT-PCR of the TCR CDR3, the HTBI primer set was used.

V usage is TRBV10-2 and J usage is TRBJ2-7; 10 bases map to TRBD1. Sample: peripheral blood mononuclear cells (PBMCs), taken at new diagnosis, from a patient treated with antithyroid drugs. This receptor was taken from a woman in her twenties or thirties with Graves disease. The DNA for the CDR3 is TGCGCCAGCAGTGAGTCGAGGGGACAGGGGCTTTACGAGCAGTACTTC. This codes for CASSESRGQGLYEQYF.